A selection of T cell receptor beta chains follows, all from one sample in a study of early T cells in non-severe SARS-CoV-2 infection. TCRdb ran MiXCR on the 5' RACE reads and lists one entry per CDR3 protein. The top ten clones hold 7.5% to 8.5% of a sample with roughly 34,000 distinct CDR3 sequences, 4.7% of them seen once. The sample comprised whole blood. The receptors come from an adult who was a healthcare worker with PCR-confirmed SARS-CoV-2 infection or an uninfected control (not recorded which). Each CDR3 is given with its conserved first and last residue. D genes are given only for firm matches. Part of the rows lack a size; the others show once, few, many or a class for expanded clones.

d_call	v_call	j_call	clone_size	cdr3_nt	cdr3_aa
TRBD2	TRBV6-6	TRBJ2-3	many	TGTGCCAGCAGACCGGCCGGGGGGACAGATACGCAGTATTTT	CASRPAGGTDTQYF
-	TRBV10-3	TRBJ2-1	many	TGTGCCATCAGTGGCACTAGCCTACCTGGGGATGAGCAGTTCTTC	CAISGTSLPGDEQFF
TRBD1	TRBV7-8	TRBJ2-4	many	TGTGCCAGCAGCTTAGTGACAGGGGATAACATTCAGTACTTC	CASSLVTGDNIQYF
-	TRBV9	TRBJ2-2	many	TGTGCCAGCAGTCTTACAGGGTTGGGGGAGCTGTTTTTT	CASSLTGLGELFF
TRBD1	TRBV12-3/TRBV12-4	TRBJ2-7	many	TGTGCCAGCAGCTCAGGGGGCCTCTCCTACGAGCAGTACTTC	CASSSGGLSYEQYF
TRBD1	TRBV6-1	TRBJ2-4	many	TGTGCCAGCAGACAAAACAGGGGGCTGGCCAAAAACATTCAGTACTTC	CASRQNRGLAKNIQYF
TRBD2	TRBV11-2	TRBJ2-3	-	TGTGCCAGCAGCTCACTGACGGGGGGAGATACGCAGTATTTT	CASSSLTGGDTQYF
-	TRBV5-6	TRBJ2-2	many	TGTGCCAGCAGCTTGGAGGGGTCCACCGGGGAGCTGTTTTTT	CASSLEGSTGELFF
TRBD2	TRBV24-1	TRBJ2-3	many	TGTGCCACCAGAGGGACTAGCGGGGAAGATACGCAGTATTTT	CATRGTSGEDTQYF
-	TRBV7-2	TRBJ2-5	many	TGTGCCAGCAGCTCCTCAGGAGGGGGGGCCCAGGAGACCCAGTACTTC	CASSSSGGGAQETQYF
TRBD1	TRBV19	TRBJ1-5	many	TGTGCCAGTGCGGACAGGGGGCTAGGGCAGCCCCAGCATTTT	CASADRGLGQPQHF
TRBD1	TRBV7-2	TRBJ1-1	many	TGTGCCAGCAGATTGACAGGGACGGGGGAAGCTTTCTTT	CASRLTGTGEAFF
-	TRBV7-8	TRBJ2-7	many	TGTGCCAGCAGCTTAGGATTAGCGCAGTTTGGGCAGTACTTC	CASSLGLAQFGQYF
-	TRBV9	TRBJ1-6	few	TGTGCCAGCAGCCGTTTTCTACGCGCTTCGACACAATATAATTCACCCCTCCACTTT	CASSRFLRASTQYNSPLHF
-	TRBV28	TRBJ2-7	many	TGTGCCAGCAGTGCTACCAGGGGGACTTTCTCCGACGAGCAGTACTTC	CASSATRGTFSDEQYF
-	TRBV2	TRBJ2-3	few	TGTGCCAGCAGTGAAGCTCGGGTTCGGCGCAGGGGTTCAGATACGCAGTATTTT	CASSEARVRRRGSDTQYF
-	TRBV27	TRBJ1-1	few	TGTGCCAGCAGTTTGCAGGATCACACTGAAGCTTTCTTT	CASSLQDHTEAFF
TRBD1	TRBV20-1	TRBJ1-6	many	TGCAGTGCTCAAATGACAGGGGAGAGTTCACCCCTCCACTTT	CSAQMTGESSPLHF
-	TRBV28	TRBJ2-7	many	TGTGCCAGCAGTTTATTAGAAGGCTACGAGCAGTACTTC	CASSLLEGYEQYF
-	TRBV9	TRBJ1-1	many	TGTGCCAGCAGCCTACGAGGGGAGGATAACACTGAAGCTTTCTTT	CASSLRGEDNTEAFF
TRBD1	TRBV28	TRBJ1-4	-	TGTGCCAGCAGTATCGGGACAGGGGGCCGAGAAAAACTGTTTTTT	CASSIGTGGREKLFF
-	TRBV7-8	TRBJ1-6	many	TGTGCCAGCAGCTTAGGTCCGGGACTGAATAATTCACCCCTCCACTTT	CASSLGPGLNNSPLHF
TRBD1	TRBV24-1	TRBJ2-2	many	TGTGCCACCAACGACAGGGGAGAAACCGGGGAGCTGTTTTTT	CATNDRGETGELFF
TRBD1	TRBV28	TRBJ2-6	few	TGTGCCAGCAGTTTCGTCTCAGGGGGCTCTGGGGCCAACGTCCTGACTTTC	CASSFVSGGSGANVLTF
-	TRBV30	TRBJ2-7	few	TGTGCCTGGAGTACGGGGATCTCCTACGAGCAGTACTTC	CAWSTGISYEQYF